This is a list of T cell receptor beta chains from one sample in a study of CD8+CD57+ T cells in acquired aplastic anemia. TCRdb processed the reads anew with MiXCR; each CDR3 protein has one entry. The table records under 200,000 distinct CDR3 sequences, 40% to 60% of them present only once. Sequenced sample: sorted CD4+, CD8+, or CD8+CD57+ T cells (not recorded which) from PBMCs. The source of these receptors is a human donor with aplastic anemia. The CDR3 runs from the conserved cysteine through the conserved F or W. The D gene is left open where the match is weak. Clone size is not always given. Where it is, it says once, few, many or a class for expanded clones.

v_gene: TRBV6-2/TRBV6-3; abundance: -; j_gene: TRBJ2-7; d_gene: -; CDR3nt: TGTGCCAGCAGTTACCCGGACGGACCAGAGCAGTACTTC; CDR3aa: CASSYPDGPEQYF
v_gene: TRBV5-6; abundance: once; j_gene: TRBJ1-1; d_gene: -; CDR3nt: TGTGCCAGCAGACAGACACACACTGAAGCTTTCTTT; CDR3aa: CASRQTHTEAFF
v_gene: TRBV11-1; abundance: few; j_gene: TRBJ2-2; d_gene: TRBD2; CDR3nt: TGTGCCAGCAGCTTAGTAAGCGGGACGAACACCGGGGAGCTGTTTTTT; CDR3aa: CASSLVSGTNTGELFF
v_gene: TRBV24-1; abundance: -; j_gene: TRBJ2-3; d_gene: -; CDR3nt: TGTGCCACCAAAGACAGAAACACAGATACGCAGTATTTT; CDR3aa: CATKDRNTDTQYF
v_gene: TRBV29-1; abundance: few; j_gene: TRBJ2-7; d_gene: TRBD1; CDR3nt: TGCAGCGTCGGGACAGGTGACGAGCAGTACTTC; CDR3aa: CSVGTGDEQYF
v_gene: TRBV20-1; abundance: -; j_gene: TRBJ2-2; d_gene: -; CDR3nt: TGCAGTGCACGTGAGGGTTCCAACACCGGGGAGCTGTTTTTT; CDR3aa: CSAREGSNTGELFF
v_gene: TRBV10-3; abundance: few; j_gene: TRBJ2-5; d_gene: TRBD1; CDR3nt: TGTGCCATCAGTGGGGGACAGCAAGAGACCCAGTACTTC; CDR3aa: CAISGGQQETQYF
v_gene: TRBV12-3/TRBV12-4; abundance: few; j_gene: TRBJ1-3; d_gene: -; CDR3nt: TGTGCCAGCAGTTTAGGGATAGACACCATATATTTT; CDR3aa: CASSLGIDTIYF
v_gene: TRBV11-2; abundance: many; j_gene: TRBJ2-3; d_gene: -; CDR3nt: TGTGCCAGCAGCTCCAGCGTAGCAGGGGCGGGCACAGATACGCAGTATTTT; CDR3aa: CASSSSVAGAGTDTQYF
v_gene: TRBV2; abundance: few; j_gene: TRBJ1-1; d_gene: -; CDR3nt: TGTGCCAGCATTCGTGAGACACCGAACACTGAAGCTTTCTTT; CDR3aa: CASIRETPNTEAFF
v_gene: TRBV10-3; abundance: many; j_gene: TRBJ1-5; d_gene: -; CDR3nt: TGTGCCACCTGGGGGGGATCGGAGGTTGTTTTGGATAGCAATCAGCCCCAGCATTTT; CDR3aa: CATWGGSEVVLDSNQPQHF
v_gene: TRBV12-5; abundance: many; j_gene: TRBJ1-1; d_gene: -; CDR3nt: TGTGCTAGCGCGGGCCCGTTGAACACTGAAGCTTTCTTT; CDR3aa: CASAGPLNTEAFF
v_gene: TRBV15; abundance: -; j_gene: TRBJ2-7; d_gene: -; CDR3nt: TGTGCCACCAGCAGCAGACAGAGGACCTACGAGCAGTACTTC; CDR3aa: CATSSRQRTYEQYF
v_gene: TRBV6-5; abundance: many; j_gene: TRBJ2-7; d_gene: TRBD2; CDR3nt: TGTGCCAGCAGTTACACCCAGCCGGGGGGAGACGAGCAGTACTTC; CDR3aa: CASSYTQPGGDEQYF
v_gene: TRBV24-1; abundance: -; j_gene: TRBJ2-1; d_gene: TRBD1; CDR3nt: TGTGCCACCAGTGAGGAGGGGACAGGGGCCTACAATGAGCAGTTCTTC; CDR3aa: CATSEEGTGAYNEQFF
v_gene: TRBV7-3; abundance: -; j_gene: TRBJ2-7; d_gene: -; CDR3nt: TGTGCCAGCAGCTCGATTTGGGGGGCGGGCTACGAGCAGTACTTC; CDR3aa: CASSSIWGAGYEQYF
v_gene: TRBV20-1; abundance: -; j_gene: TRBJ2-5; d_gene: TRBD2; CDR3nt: TGCAGTGCTGCTACTAGCGGGGGGCTTCAAGAGACCCAGTACTTC; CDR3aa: CSAATSGGLQETQYF
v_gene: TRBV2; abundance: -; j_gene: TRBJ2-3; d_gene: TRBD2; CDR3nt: TGTGCCAGCAGTACCTCACTTGGACTAGCGGGAACAGATACGCAGTATTTT; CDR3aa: CASSTSLGLAGTDTQYF
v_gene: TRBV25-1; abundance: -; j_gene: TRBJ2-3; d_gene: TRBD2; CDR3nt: TGTGCCAGCGGCCTACAGCGCTCTAGCGGGAGGGCAGATACGCAGTATTTT; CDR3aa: CASGLQRSSGRADTQYF
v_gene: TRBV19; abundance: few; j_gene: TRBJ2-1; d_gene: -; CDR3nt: TGTGCCAGTACATTTCTGGCGGGATCCTACAATGAGCAGTTCTTC; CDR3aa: CASTFLAGSYNEQFF
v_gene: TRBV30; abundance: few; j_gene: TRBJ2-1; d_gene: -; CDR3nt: TGTGCCTGGAGCCCAGGAGACTACAATGAGCAGTTCTTC; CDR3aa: CAWSPGDYNEQFF
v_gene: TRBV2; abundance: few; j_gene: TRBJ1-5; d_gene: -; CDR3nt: TGTGCCAGCAGTGAAGGACGGCAGCCCCAGCATTTT; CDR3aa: CASSEGRQPQHF
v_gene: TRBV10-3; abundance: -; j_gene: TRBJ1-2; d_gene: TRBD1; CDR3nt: TGTGCCATCCGGACAGGGGGCGAACTCTATGGCTACACCTTC; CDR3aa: CAIRTGGELYGYTF
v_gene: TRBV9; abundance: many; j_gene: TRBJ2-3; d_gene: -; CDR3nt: TGTGCCAGCAGCGTAGGTGACCGACGGACAGATACGCAATATTTT; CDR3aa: CASSVGDRRTDTQYF
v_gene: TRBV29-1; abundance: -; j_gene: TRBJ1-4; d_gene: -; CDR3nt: TGCAGCGTTAAGGCTAAGGGTGAAAAACTGTTTTTT; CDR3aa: CSVKAKGEKLFF
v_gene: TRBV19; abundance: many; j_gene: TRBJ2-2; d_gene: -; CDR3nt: TGTGCCAGCCTTAGGGAAAGGGGGGAGCTGTTTTTT; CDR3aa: CASLRERGELFF
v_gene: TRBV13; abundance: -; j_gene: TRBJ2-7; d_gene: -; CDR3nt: TGTGCCAGCAGCAAGGACAGCTTGCCCGAGCAGTACTTC; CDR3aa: CASSKDSLPEQYF
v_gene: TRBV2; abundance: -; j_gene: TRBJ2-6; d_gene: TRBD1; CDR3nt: TGTGCCAGCAGTACGGGGACAGGGGCCCTTCGCATCCTGACTTTC; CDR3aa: CASSTGTGALRILTF
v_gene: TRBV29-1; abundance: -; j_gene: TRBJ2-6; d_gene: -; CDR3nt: TGCAGCGTTGAAGCAGGGAATGGGGCCAACGTCCTGACTTTC; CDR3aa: CSVEAGNGANVLTF
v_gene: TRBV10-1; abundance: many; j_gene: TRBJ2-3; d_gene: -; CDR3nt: TGCGCCAGCAGTGAGGGACCCGGGAGCAACGGGGCAGATACGCAGTATTTT; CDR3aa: CASSEGPGSNGADTQYF
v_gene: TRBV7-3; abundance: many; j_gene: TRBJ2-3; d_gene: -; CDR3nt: TGTGCCAGCCGGCAGGATGGGACAGATACGCAGTATTTT; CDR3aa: CASRQDGTDTQYF
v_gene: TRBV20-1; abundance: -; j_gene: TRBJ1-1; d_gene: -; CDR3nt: TGCAGTTTGAGGGACACTGAAGCTTTCTTT; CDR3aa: CSLRDTEAFF
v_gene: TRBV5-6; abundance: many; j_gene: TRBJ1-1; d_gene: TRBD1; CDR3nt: TGTGCCAGCAGCCTAGAGGGACAGACTGAAGCTTTCTTT; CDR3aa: CASSLEGQTEAFF
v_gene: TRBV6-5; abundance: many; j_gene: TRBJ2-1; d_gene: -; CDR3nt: TGTGCCAGCAGTTACTTCGGGAATGAGCAGTTCTTC; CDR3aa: CASSYFGNEQFF
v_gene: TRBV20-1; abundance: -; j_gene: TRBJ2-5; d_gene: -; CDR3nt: TGCAGTGCTATCACGACAGGCCAAGAGACCCAGTACTTC; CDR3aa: CSAITTGQETQYF
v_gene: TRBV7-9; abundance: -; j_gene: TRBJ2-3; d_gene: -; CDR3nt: TGTGCCAGCAGCTTAAAGGATCTCGATACGCAGTATTTT; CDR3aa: CASSLKDLDTQYF
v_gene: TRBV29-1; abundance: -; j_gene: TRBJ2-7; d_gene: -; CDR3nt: TGCAGCGTTGAGGTCGGGGACCACTACGAGCAGTACTTC; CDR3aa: CSVEVGDHYEQYF
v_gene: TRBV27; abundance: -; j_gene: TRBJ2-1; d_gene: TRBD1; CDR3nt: TGTGCCAGCATGGAGGACAGGGTCGTCGCCTACAATGAGCAGTTCTTC; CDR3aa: CASMEDRVVAYNEQFF
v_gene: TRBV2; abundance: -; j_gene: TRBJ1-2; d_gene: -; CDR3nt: TGTGCCAGCAGCGGACGGTCATATGGCTACACCTTC; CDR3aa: CASSGRSYGYTF
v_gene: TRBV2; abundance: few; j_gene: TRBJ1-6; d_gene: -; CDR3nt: TGTGCCAGCGCGGGGCTTGGGTCCTATAATTCACCCCTCCACTTT; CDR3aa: CASAGLGSYNSPLHF
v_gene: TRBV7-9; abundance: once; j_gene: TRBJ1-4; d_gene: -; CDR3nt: TGTGCCAGCAGCTTTTCGGTCAGGGAAAAACTGTTTTTT; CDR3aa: CASSFSVREKLFF
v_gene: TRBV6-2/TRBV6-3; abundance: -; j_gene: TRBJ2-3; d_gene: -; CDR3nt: TGTGCCAGCTCGATCGTGAGGGCCTCTGGCACAGATACGCAGTATTTT; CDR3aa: CASSIVRASGTDTQYF
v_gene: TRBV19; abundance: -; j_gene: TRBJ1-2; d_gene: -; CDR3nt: TGTGCCAGTAAGGACAGCTTCTATGGCTACACCTTC; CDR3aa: CASKDSFYGYTF